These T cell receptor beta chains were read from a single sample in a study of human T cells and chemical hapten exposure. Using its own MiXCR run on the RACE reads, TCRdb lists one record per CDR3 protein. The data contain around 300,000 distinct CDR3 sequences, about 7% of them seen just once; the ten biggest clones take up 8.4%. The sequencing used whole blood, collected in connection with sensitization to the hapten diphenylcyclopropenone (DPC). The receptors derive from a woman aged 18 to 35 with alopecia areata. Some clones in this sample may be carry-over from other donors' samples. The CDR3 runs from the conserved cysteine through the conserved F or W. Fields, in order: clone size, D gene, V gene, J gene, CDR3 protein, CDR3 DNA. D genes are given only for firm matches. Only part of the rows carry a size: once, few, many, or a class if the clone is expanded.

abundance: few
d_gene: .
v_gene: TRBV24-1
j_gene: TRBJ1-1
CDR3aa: CATSEANTEAFF
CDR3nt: TGTGCCACCAGTGAGGCGAACACTGAAGCTTTCTTT

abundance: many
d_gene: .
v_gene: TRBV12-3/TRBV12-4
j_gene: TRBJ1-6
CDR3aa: CASSRQALGPLHF
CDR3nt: TGTGCCAGCAGCCGACAGGCCTTGGGGCCCCTCCACTTT

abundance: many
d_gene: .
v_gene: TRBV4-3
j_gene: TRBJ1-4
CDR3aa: CASSQDPYRGEDEKLFF
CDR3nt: TGCGCCAGCAGCCAAGATCCTTATAGGGGAGAGGATGAAAAACTGTTTTTT

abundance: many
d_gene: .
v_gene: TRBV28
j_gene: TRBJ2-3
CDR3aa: CASSSGHTQYF
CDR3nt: TGTGCCAGCAGTTCAGGGCATACGCAGTATTTT

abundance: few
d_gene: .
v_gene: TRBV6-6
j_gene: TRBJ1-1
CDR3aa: CASTNRGGANTEAFF
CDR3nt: TGTGCCAGCACCAACCGGGGTGGGGCGAACACTGAAGCTTTCTTT

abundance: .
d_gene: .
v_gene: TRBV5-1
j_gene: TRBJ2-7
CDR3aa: CASGPGTPTYEQYF
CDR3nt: TGCGCCAGCGGACCCGGGACACCAACCTACGAGCAGTACTTC

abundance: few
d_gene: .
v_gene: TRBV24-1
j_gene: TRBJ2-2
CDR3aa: CATSANRETGELFF
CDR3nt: TGTGCCACCAGTGCGAACAGGGAAACCGGGGAGCTGTTTTTT

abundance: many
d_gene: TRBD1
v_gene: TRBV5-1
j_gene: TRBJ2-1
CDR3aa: CATKAGTAYNEQFF
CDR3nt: TGCGCCACCAAGGCCGGGACAGCCTACAATGAGCAGTTCTTC

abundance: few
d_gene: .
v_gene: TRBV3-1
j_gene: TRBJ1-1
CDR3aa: CASSRSLSTEAFF
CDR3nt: TGTGCCAGCAGCCGTAGCCTAAGCACTGAAGCTTTCTTT

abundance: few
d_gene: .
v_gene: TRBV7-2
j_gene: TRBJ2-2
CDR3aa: CASSLEHNTGELFF
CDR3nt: TGTGCCAGCAGCTTAGAACATAACACCGGGGAGCTGTTTTTT

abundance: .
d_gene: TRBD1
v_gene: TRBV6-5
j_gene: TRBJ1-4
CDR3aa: CASAQGAMGGEKLFF
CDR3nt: TGTGCCAGCGCACAGGGGGCAATGGGTGGTGAAAAACTGTTTTTT

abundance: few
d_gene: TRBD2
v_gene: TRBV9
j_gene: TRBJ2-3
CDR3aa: CASSVTSGGTTDTQYF
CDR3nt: TGTGCCAGCAGCGTAACTAGCGGGGGGACAACAGATACGCAGTATTTT

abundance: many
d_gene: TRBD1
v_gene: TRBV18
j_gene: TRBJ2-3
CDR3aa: CASSPGTDHLRGTDTQYF
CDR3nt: TGTGCCAGCTCACCAGGGACAGACCACCTGAGAGGCACAGATACGCAGTATTTT

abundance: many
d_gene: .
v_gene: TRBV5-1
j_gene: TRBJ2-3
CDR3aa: CACDGTADTQYF
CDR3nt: TGCGCATGCGATGGGACGGCAGATACGCAGTATTTT

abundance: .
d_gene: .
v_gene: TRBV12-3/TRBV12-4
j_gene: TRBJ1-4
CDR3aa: CASSQTEGTNEKLFF
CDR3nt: TGTGCCAGCAGCCAAACAGAGGGTACTAATGAAAAACTGTTTTTT

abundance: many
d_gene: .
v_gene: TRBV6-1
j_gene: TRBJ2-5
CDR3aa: CASSDGSGAETQYF
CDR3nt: TGTGCCAGCAGTGATGGGTCAGGGGCAGAGACCCAGTACTTC

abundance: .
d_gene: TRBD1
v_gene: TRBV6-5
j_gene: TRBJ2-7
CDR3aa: CASSYSPWTGGEQYF
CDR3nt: TGTGCCAGCAGTTACTCCCCTTGGACAGGGGGGGAGCAGTACTTC

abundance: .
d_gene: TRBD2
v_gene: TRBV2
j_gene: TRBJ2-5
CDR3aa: CASSPGTSGEYQETQYF
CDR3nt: TGTGCCAGCAGTCCCGGGACTAGCGGGGAGTACCAAGAGACCCAGTACTTC

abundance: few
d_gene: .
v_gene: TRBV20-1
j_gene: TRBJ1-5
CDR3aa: CSARWGAESQPQHF
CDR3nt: TGCAGTGCTAGGTGGGGGGCTGAGAGTCAGCCCCAGCATTTT

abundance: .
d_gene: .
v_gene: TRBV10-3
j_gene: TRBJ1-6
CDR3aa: CAISSTGPPLHF
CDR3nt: TGTGCCATCAGCTCCACGGGTCCACCCCTCCACTTT

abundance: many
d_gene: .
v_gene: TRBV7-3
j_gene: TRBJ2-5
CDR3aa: CASSPSDRQETQYF
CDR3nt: TGTGCCAGCAGCCCCAGCGACCGCCAAGAGACCCAGTACTTC

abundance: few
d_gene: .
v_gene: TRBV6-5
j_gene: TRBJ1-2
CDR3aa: CASSRVGYGYTF
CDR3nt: TGTGCCAGCAGTCGGGTTGGCTATGGCTACACCTTC

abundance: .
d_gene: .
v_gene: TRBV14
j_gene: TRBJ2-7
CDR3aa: CASSQWEGTRHEQYF
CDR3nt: TGTGCCAGCAGCCAATGGGAAGGGACCAGACACGAGCAGTACTTC

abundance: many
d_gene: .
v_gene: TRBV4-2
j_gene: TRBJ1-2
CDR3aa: CASSQDWQGGDYGYTF
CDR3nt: TGTGCCAGCAGCCAAGATTGGCAGGGTGGGGACTATGGCTACACCTTC

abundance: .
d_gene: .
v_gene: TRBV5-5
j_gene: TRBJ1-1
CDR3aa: CASSSLVGLEAFF
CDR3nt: TGTGCCAGCAGCTCGCTTGTGGGGCTTGAAGCTTTCTTT

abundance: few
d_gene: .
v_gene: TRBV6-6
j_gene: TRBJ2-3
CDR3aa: CASTRAFTDTQYF
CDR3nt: TGTGCCAGCACCAGGGCATTCACAGATACGCAGTATTTT

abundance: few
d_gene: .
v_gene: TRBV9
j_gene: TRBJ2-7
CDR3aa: CASSAYEGAGYYEQYF
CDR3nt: TGTGCCAGCAGCGCCTATGAAGGAGCGGGTTACTACGAGCAGTACTTC

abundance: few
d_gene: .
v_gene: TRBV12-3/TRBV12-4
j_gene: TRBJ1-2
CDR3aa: CASTQMGYGYTF
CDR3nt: TGTGCCAGCACCCAGATGGGGTATGGCTACACCTTC

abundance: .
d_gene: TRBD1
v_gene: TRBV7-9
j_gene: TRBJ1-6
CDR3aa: CASSLGQFARTYNSPLHF
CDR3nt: TGTGCCAGCAGCTTGGGACAGTTCGCTCGGACCTATAATTCACCCCTCCACTTT

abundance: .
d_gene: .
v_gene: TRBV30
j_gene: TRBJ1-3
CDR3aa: CAWSVYDGASRNTIYF
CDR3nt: TGTGCCTGGAGTGTATATGACGGAGCAAGCAGAAACACCATATATTTT

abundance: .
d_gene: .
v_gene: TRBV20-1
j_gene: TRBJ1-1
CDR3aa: CSARGSNVGEAFF
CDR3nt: TGCAGTGCTAGAGGGTCTAATGTCGGTGAAGCTTTCTTT

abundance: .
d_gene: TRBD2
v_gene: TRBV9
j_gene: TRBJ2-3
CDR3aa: CASSVGAGGSASTDTQYF
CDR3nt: TGTGCCAGCAGCGTAGGAGCGGGGGGGTCTGCGAGCACAGATACGCAGTATTTT

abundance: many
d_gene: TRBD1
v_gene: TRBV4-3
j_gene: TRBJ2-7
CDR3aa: CASSQEPGQGYEQYF
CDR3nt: TGCGCCAGCAGCCAAGAACCGGGACAGGGTTACGAGCAGTACTTC

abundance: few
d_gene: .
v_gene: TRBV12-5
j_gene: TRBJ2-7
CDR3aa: CASVEGTGFYYEQYF
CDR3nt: TGTGCTAGTGTAGAGGGCACCGGGTTTTACTACGAGCAGTACTTC

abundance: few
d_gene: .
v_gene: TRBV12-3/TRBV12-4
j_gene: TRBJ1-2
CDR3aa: CASSLGGGYTF
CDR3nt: TGTGCCAGCAGTTTAGGGGGCGGCTACACCTTC

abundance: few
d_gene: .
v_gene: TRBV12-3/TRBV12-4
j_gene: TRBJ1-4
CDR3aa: CASSQGTQLFF
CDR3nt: TGTGCCAGCAGTCAGGGGACGCAACTGTTTTTT

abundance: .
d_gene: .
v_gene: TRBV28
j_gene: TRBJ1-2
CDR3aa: CASSLLYGEGYTF
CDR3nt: TGTGCCAGCAGTTTATTATATGGGGAAGGCTACACCTTC

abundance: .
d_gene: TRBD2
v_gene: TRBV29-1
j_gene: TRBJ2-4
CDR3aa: CSVEVSGDGFQYF
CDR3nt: TGCAGCGTTGAAGTTAGCGGGGACGGATTTCAGTACTTC

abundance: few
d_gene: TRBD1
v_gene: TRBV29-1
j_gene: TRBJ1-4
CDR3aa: CSVRDRVGEKLFF
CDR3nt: TGCAGCGTCCGGGACAGGGTTGGGGAAAAACTGTTTTTT

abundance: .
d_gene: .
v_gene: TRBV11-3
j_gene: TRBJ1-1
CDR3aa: CASSPGLPHTGMNTEAFF
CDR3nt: TGTGCCAGCAGCCCAGGCCTCCCCCACACAGGGATGAACACTGAAGCTTTCTTT

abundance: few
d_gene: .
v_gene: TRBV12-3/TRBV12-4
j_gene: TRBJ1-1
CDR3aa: CASSPEGGRGAFF
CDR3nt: TGTGCCAGCAGTCCGGAAGGGGGACGTGGTGCTTTCTTT

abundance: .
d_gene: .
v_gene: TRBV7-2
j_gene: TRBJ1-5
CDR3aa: CASSLIGYQPQHF
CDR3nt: TGTGCCAGCAGCTTAATCGGTTATCAGCCCCAGCATTTT

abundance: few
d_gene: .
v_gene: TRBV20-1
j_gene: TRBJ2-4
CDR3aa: CSARGPAKNIQYF
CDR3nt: TGCAGTGCTAGGGGCCCGGCCAAAAACATTCAGTACTTC

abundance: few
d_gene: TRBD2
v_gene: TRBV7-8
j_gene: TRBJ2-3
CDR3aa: CASSLARSAGGTDTQYF
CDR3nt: TGTGCCAGCAGCTTAGCCCGTTCAGCGGGGGGCACAGATACGCAGTATTTT

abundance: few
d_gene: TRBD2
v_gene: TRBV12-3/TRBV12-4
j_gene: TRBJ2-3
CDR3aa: CASSLVRAGGRDGTDTQYF
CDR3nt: TGTGCCAGCAGTTTAGTCCGGGCGGGGGGGCGAGACGGCACAGATACGCAGTATTTT